A single sample gave rise to the 8 T cell receptor beta chains below, sequenced in a study of OX40 agonist ivuxolimab in advanced cancers. The repertoire was sequenced with immunoSEQ multiplex PCR; TCRdb's copy has only in-frame clones and lacks some. The data contain more than 100,000 clones, approximately 92% of them singletons. Sequencing used CD4+ or CD8+ T cells sorted from blood, obtained in a trial of the OX40 agonist ivuxolimab. The origin of the receptors is an adult with an advanced solid tumor such as melanoma, head and neck, liver or kidney cancer.

The J gene is TRBJ2-7, the V gene TRBV6-6; D not resolved. V was clipped by 0 bases and J by 3 bases, with 9 bases between them. CDR1 is MNHNY, CDR2 SVGAGI, per germline (reference sequence). CDR3 size: 14 residues. CDR3 region: CASSYSRGSYEQYF. CDR3 nucleotide sequence: TGTGCCAGCAGTTACTCGAGAGGCAGCTACGAGCAGTACTTC.

This chain joins TRBV7-9 and TRBJ1-1, with a possible D match to TRBD1 (6 bases). CDR1 is SEHNR, CDR2 FQNEAQ, per germline (reference sequence). V lost 5 bases and J 2 bases, leaving 9 bases between the germline ends. The CDR3 is made up of 13 amino acids. CDR3: CASSMDRNTEAFF. DNA for the CDR3: TGTGCCAGCAGCATGGACAGAAACACTGAAGCTTTCTTT.

The chain is built from TRBV6-5 and TRBJ1-1, with D possibly matching TRBD1 (6 bases). Germline loops: CDR1 MNHEY, CDR2 SVGAGI. Trimming pared 7 bases from V and 5 bases from J, leaving 14 bases between. This CDR3 spans 13 amino acids. The CDR3 spells CASTEGVWTEAFF. The CDR3 bases are TGTGCCAGCACTGAGGGGGTATGGACTGAAGCTTTCTTT.

The V and J genes are TRBV7-2 and TRBJ2-3; TRBD2 matches at 7 bases. CDR3 length: 15 residues. Germline V gives CDR1 SGHTA, CDR2 FQGNSA. After removal of 5 bases from V and 7 bases from J, the junction contained 12 bases not matched to a gene. CDR3 loop: CASSIRRGSPYTQYF. The CDR3 nucleotides read TGTGCCAGCAGCATCCGGCGGGGGAGCCCGTATACGCAGTATTTT.

The V and J genes are TRBV6-5 and TRBJ1-4; 8 nucleotides match TRBD1. The CDR3 covers 13 residues. The germline V gene encodes CDR1 MNHEY and CDR2 SVGAGI. V shed 4 bases, J shed 8 bases, and the junction held 3 bases outside the gene matches. The CDR3 here is CASSSRQGEKLFF. DNA of the CDR3: TGTGCCAGCAGTTCCCGACAGGGGGAAAAACTGTTTTTT.

This clone was observed a handful of times. V usage is TRBV25-1 and J usage is TRBJ1-6, with D uncertain. V was trimmed by 1 base and J by 9 bases, leaving 7 bases between them. The CDR3 length is 13 residues. The germline V gene has CDR1 MGHDK and CDR2 SYGVNS. In DNA form, the CDR3 reads TGTGCCAGCAGTGAATTAAAGGTTTCACCCCTCCACTTT. Translating gives CASSELKVSPLHF.

For the CDR3, the DNA is TGTGCCAGCAGTTACTCGGGGGGTGGAAACACCATATATTTT. This sequence encodes CASSYSGGGNTIYF. The rearrangement links TRBV6-6 to TRBJ1-3, with TRBD1 as a possible D gene (5 bases). V lost 0 bases to trimming and J lost 3 bases, with 6 bases between them. The CDR3 length is 14 residues. Germline V gives CDR1 MNHNY, CDR2 SVGAGI (reference sequence).

This chain connects TRBV28 to TRBJ2-3, with 7 bases aligning to TRBD2. Germline CDR1 MDHEN, CDR2 SYDVKM. V shed 3 bases, J shed 3 bases, and the junction held 12 bases outside the gene matches. The CDR3 length is 17 residues. This chain's CDR3 is CASSFHGGGGMTDTQYF. The CDR3 nucleotides are TGTGCCAGCAGTTTCCACGGAGGCGGGGGAATGACAGATACGCAGTATTTT.